The 29 T cell receptor beta chains given below trace back to one sample, sequenced in a study of blood T cell repertoires in COVID-19 (dated by TCRdb to 2020 to 2022). To prepare the library, the immunoSEQ multiplex PCR assay was applied. What TCRdb holds here is the immuneACCESS table cut down to in-frame rearrangements. Part of the clones is not present; checked against another copy, under half of the missing clones reflect an unresolved V gene, and the others are unexplained. For this sample there are about 140,000 clones; more than 60% appear just once. The top ten clones comprise approximately 9% of the sample. The sample consisted of peripheral blood. The source is a woman in her forties or fifties with active or convalescent COVID-19.

The rearrangement links TRBV5-6 to TRBJ1-6, with a possible D match to TRBD1 (5 bases). V lost 2 bases and J lost 0, with 12 bases in between. Germline V gene data show CDR1 as SGHDT and CDR2 as YYEEEE. The CDR3 loop spans 17 amino acids. Here the CDR3 reads CASSFRPGISYNSPLHF. The CDR3 nucleotides are TGTGCCAGCAGCTTTCGTCCAGGGATCTCCTATAATTCACCCCTCCACTTT.

V and J are TRBV14 and TRBJ1-1, with D perhaps TRBD1 (5 bases). Looked up from germline, CDR1 is SGHDN and CDR2 is FVKESK. Trimming removed 4 bases from V and 8 bases from J, with 14 bases in between. The CDR3 loop spans 13 amino acids. Here the CDR3 reads CASSPEHRTEAFF. In DNA form, the CDR3 reads TGTGCCAGCAGCCCGGAACACAGGACCGAAGCTTTCTTT.

The rearrangement uses TRBV2 and TRBJ1-5, with D possibly matching TRBD1 (5 bases). V was cut by 7 bases and J by 0 bases, with 13 bases left in between. Germline V gene lookup returns CDR1 SNHLY and CDR2 FYNNEI. This CDR3 has 15 amino acids. CDR3 DNA: TGTGCCAGCACCGAGACCAGGGTTAGCAATCAGCCCCAGCATTTT. Translating it yields CASTETRVSNQPQHF.

The chain links TRBV6-5 to TRBJ2-7; 10 positions match TRBD2. The ends lost 9 bases at V and 2 bases at J; junction bases unmatched: 4. The germline V gene encodes CDR1 MNHEY and CDR2 SVGAGI. This CDR3 contains 13 residues. This CDR3 reads CASKREGTYEQYF. In nucleotides, the CDR3 is TGTGCCAGTAAGCGGGAGGGGACCTACGAGCAGTACTTC.

The gene calls are TRBV25-1 and TRBJ1-3; the D is unclear. Per the germline V gene, CDR1 is MGHDK and CDR2 is SYGVNS. Deletions cut 6 bases from V and 9 bases from J, with 9 bases between. This CDR3 spans 11 amino acids. CDR3 protein: CASRGLSTIYF. The CDR3 DNA reads TGTGCCAGCAGGGGCCTCAGCACCATATATTTT.

The chain links TRBV9 to TRBJ2-2; TRBD1 is a possible D gene (6 bases). The V gene lost 0 bases and the J gene lost 5 bases, with 8 bases spanning the gap. The CDR3 spans 14 residues. Per the germline V gene, CDR1 is SGDLS and CDR2 is YYNGEE. DNA for the CDR3: TGTGCCAGCAGCGTAGGCAGGGGTACCGGGGAGCTGTTTTTT. Protein: CASSVGRGTGELFF.

The V call is TRBV5-1, the J call TRBJ2-1; 9 positions match TRBD1. CDR3 length equals 15 residues. CDR1 is SGHRS, CDR2 YFSETQ, per germline. J gave up 6 bases and V 4 bases, and 8 bases lay outside the gene matches. The CDR3: CASSPRTGEANEQFF. The CDR3 DNA reads TGCGCCAGCAGCCCCCGGACAGGGGAGGCCAATGAGCAGTTCTTC.

The chain links TRBV4-2 to TRBJ1-5, with 7 bases that match TRBD1. V gave up 1 base and J gave up 3 bases; unmatched junction bases: 6. Germline V lookup: CDR1 LGHNA, CDR2 YNFKEQ. CDR3 length equals 16 residues. This CDR3 is CASSQGEGGNNQPQHF. In DNA form, the CDR3 reads TGTGCCAGCAGCCAAGGGGAAGGGGGCAACAATCAGCCCCAGCATTTT.

The V gene is TRBV28, the J gene TRBJ2-5; perhaps TRBD2 as D (6 bases). CDR3 length: 14 amino acids. CDR1 and CDR2 from the germline V gene are MDHEN and SYDVKM. Trimming stripped 5 bases from V and 5 bases from J, with 15 bases between. As DNA, the CDR3 is TGTGCCAGCAGTCAGCAGGCGGGGTGGGAGACCCAGTACTTC. The encoded protein is CASSQQAGWETQYF.

This clone was seen a handful of times. The chain uses TRBV27 and TRBJ1-3, with D hard to call. Trimming cost V 4 bases and J 0 bases, with 13 bases left between them. This CDR3 has 16 residues. Germline V gene sequence: CDR1 MNHEY, CDR2 SMNVEV (reference sequence). CDR3 DNA sequence: TGTGCCAGCAGTTCGACAAGACCTCTCTCTGGAAACACCATATATTTT. Protein product: CASSSTRPLSGNTIYF.

This clone was counted a single time. This chain links TRBV5-6 with TRBJ2-5; TRBD1 is a possible D gene (5 bases). V was shortened by 1 base and J by 3 bases, with 13 bases between the two germline ends. The germline V gene has CDR1 SGHDT and CDR2 YYEEEE. The CDR3 totals 15 residues. The CDR3 sequence is CASSLISRVEETQYF. The DNA of the CDR3 is TGTGCCAGCAGCTTGATCAGCAGGGTAGAAGAGACCCAGTACTTC.

V usage is TRBV28 and J usage is TRBJ2-2; D is ambiguous. Trimming stripped 7 bases from V and 4 bases from J, with 4 bases between. Germline CDR1 is MDHEN and CDR2 is SYDVKM. The CDR3 spans 11 residues. The CDR3 nucleotides are TGTGCCAGCACCGTCACCGGGGAGCTGTTTTTT. Amino acids: CASTVTGELFF.

This chain connects TRBV18 to TRBJ2-1; 7 bases map to TRBD2. CDR3 size: 15 residues. The V segment lost 0 bases and the J segment 6 bases; nucleotides outside the gene matches: 5. Germline loops: CDR1 KGHSH, CDR2 LQKENI. CDR3 residues: CASSPPGLIGNEQFF. CDR3 DNA: TGTGCCAGCTCACCACCGGGACTAATCGGCAATGAGCAGTTCTTC.

The table lists this clone with a count of one. This rearrangement joins TRBV4-3 to TRBJ2-3, with 11 positions matching TRBD2. CDR1 is LGHNA, CDR2 YSLEER, per germline. Unmatched junction bases numbered 7, after V lost 0 bases and J lost 5 bases. This CDR3 has 17 residues. The DNA for the CDR3 is TGCGCCAGCAGCCAAGAGGGGACTAGCGGCTTGGGAGATACGCAGTATTTT. Its translation: CASSQEGTSGLGDTQYF.

The chain couples TRBV28 to TRBJ2-3; TRBD2 matches 11 bases. CDR1 and CDR2 (germline): MDHEN, SYDVKM. V shed 6 bases and J 4 bases; nucleotides not matched to a gene: 6. The CDR3 spans 15 residues. The DNA of the CDR3 is TGTGCCAGCAGCCTACTAGCGGGAGATTCAGATACGCAGTATTTT. Translating gives CASSLLAGDSDTQYF.

The chain carries TRBV6-6 and TRBJ1-6; 7 bases map to TRBD1. The V gene's germline CDR1 is MNHNY and CDR2 SVGAGI (reference sequence). CDR3 length: 14 amino acids. V gave up 4 bases and J gave up 5 bases; unmatched junction bases: 2. The CDR3 coding sequence is TGTGCCAGCAGTTCTACAGGGGATAATTCACCCCTCCACTTT. Amino acid sequence: CASSSTGDNSPLHF.

The V gene is TRBV6-2 or TRBV6-3, the J gene TRBJ1-3; D is perhaps TRBD1 (5 bases). Germline CDR1 reads MNHEY; CDR2 reads SVGEGT. There are 19 residues in the CDR3. V lost 2 bases and J 2 bases, leaving 22 bases between the germline ends. The CDR3 loop reads CASSYAVKAGLRTGNTIYF. In DNA form, the CDR3 reads TGTGCCAGCAGTTACGCGGTAAAGGCGGGGCTGAGGACTGGAAACACCATATATTTT.

This clone was seen a handful of times. The chain couples TRBV4-2 to TRBJ1-6, with a possible D match to TRBD1 (6 bases). Germline-derived CDR1 and CDR2 are LGHNA and YNFKEQ. Trimming took off 0 bases at V and 10 bases at J, with 13 bases between the two ends. CDR3 length equals 15 residues. CDR3: CASSQDQGRKSPLHF. The CDR3 nucleotides are TGTGCCAGCAGCCAAGATCAGGGGAGAAAATCACCCCTCCACTTT.

Only one count was recorded for this clone. J is TRBJ2-5 and V is TRBV5-1; D not resolved. CDR3 size: 16 residues. With 0 bases removed from V and 0 bases from J, the gap between germline ends came to 12 bases. Per germline, CDR1 SGHRS and CDR2 YFSETQ. Here the CDR3 DNA reads TGCGCCAGCAGCTTGGGGCCGACTGGAAACCAAGAGACCCAGTACTTC. Its translation: CASSLGPTGNQETQYF.

CDR3 DNA: TGTGCCACCAGTGATGCAGGAATCTATGGCTACACCTTC. Residues: CATSDAGIYGYTF. This sequence joins TRBV24-1 and TRBJ1-2; D is ambiguous. CDR3 length: 13 amino acids. With 3 bases removed from V and 4 bases from J, the gap between germline ends came to 8 bases. Germline CDR1 and CDR2: KGHDR and SFDVKD.

This clone has only a few counts. The chain joins TRBV5-5 to TRBJ1-2; maybe TRBD1 (5 bases). Germline lookup yields CDR1 SGHKS and CDR2 YYEKEE (reference sequence). CDR3 length: 15 residues. The germline V and J ends were trimmed by 3 bases and 3 bases, with 15 bases remaining between them. The CDR3 protein is CASSSLQTGHYGYTF. CDR3 DNA sequence: TGTGCCAGCAGCTCCTTACAAACAGGCCACTATGGCTACACCTTC.

J is TRBJ2-3 and V is TRBV11-1, with no clear D. V lost 4 bases and J lost 0, with 5 bases in between. The CDR3 spans 13 residues. Germline CDR1 SGHAT, CDR2 FQDESV (reference sequence). The CDR3 spells CASSSQSTDTQYF. Written as DNA, the CDR3 is TGTGCCAGCAGCTCGCAGAGCACAGATACGCAGTATTTT.

The chain is built from TRBV10-1 and TRBJ1-2; tentative D call: TRBD1 (5 bases). The CDR3 loop spans 12 amino acids. V shed 6 bases and J shed 4 bases, with 9 bases lying between them. Germline loops: CDR1 WNHNN, CDR2 SYGVQD (reference sequence). DNA for the CDR3: TGCGCCAGCAGCCGGGACTTCTATGGCTACACCTTC. It yields the protein CASSRDFYGYTF.

This chain links TRBV29-1 with TRBJ2-7; TRBD1 matches at 7 bases. Trimming at V came to 4 bases and at J to 0 bases, leaving 3 bases not matched to a gene. The CDR3 is made up of 13 amino acids. CDR1 is SQVTM, CDR2 ANQGSEA, per germline. CDR3 coding DNA: TGCAGCGTTGGTTGGGACAGCTCCTACGAGCAGTACTTC. Translation: CSVGWDSSYEQYF.

This sequence joins TRBV6-1 and TRBJ1-5; D is undetermined. CDR3 length: 13 amino acids. CDR1 is MNHNS, CDR2 SASEGT, per germline. The V end lost 1 base, the J end lost 7 bases, and 8 bases lay between the germline ends. The CDR3 sequence is CASSEVFIQPQHF. In DNA, the CDR3 is TGTGCCAGCAGTGAAGTTTTCATCCAGCCCCAGCATTTT.

The V call is TRBV9, the J call TRBJ2-3, with TRBD1 matching 7 bases. Germline assignment: CDR1 SGDLS and CDR2 YYNGEE. J was trimmed by 0 bases and V by 4 bases; bases with no gene match: 5. The CDR3 has 15 amino acids. CDR3 DNA: TGTGCCAGCAGCCCGGGACAGCGAAGCACAGATACGCAGTATTTT. This gives the protein CASSPGQRSTDTQYF.

The chain joins TRBV4-3 to TRBJ2-7; 11 nucleotides match TRBD2. The CDR3 totals 16 residues. Germline V CDR1 and CDR2: LGHNA, YSLEER. Losses at the gene ends were 3 bases for V and 1 base for J; bases not matched to a gene: 5. CDR3 amino acids: CASSQGGTSGSYEQYF. The CDR3 region has the DNA TGCGCCAGCAGCCAGGGGGGGACTAGCGGTTCCTACGAGCAGTACTTC.

This sequence joins TRBV3-1 (or the pseudogene TRBV3-2) and TRBJ1-1, with unresolved D. This CDR3 region has 13 residues. V gave up 5 bases and J gave up 0 bases, with 7 bases separating them. Germline assignment: CDR1 LGHDT and CDR2 YNNKEL (reference sequence). The CDR3 DNA is TGTGCCAGCAGCACGAACTTGAACACTGAAGCTTTCTTT. Its translation is CASSTNLNTEAFF.

This rearrangement joins TRBV5-4 to TRBJ2-5; tentatively, D is TRBD1 (5 bases). With 5 bases removed from V and 0 bases from J, the gap between germline ends came to 11 bases. Germline assignment: CDR1 SGHNT and CDR2 YYREEE (reference sequence). CDR3 length: 14 amino acids. The CDR3 sequence: CASRSDSNQETQYF. As DNA, the CDR3 is TGTGCCAGCAGAAGTGACAGCAACCAAGAGACCCAGTACTTC.